Below, 9 T cell receptor beta chains from the same sample are listed, as sequenced in a study of blood T cell repertoires in COVID-19. The repertoire was sequenced with immunoSEQ multiplex PCR; TCRdb's copy has only in-frame clones and lacks some. The sample carries 150,000 or so clones, roughly 90% recorded once. Material for sequencing was PBMCs or T cells enriched from blood (not recorded which). The receptors come from a woman aged 35 to 49 who had been exposed to COVID-19.

The chain links TRBV27 to TRBJ2-5; TRBD2 might be the D (5 bases). Germline CDR1 reads MNHEY; CDR2 reads SMNVEV (reference sequence). V dropped 5 bases and J dropped 2 bases, with 12 bases sitting between them. CDR3 length equals 14 residues. Written as DNA, the CDR3 is TGTGCCAGCAGTATCCGGGATAGTCAAGAGACCCAGTACTTC. Protein: CASSIRDSQETQYF.

This chain joins TRBV7-3 and TRBJ1-1; D not certain. Germline V lookup: CDR1 SGHTA, CDR2 FQGTGA. V lost 2 bases and J 2 bases, leaving 6 bases between the germline ends. The CDR3 runs to 13 residues. This CDR3 reads CASSLQDNTEAFF. In DNA form, the CDR3 reads TGTGCCAGCAGCTTACAGGATAACACTGAAGCTTTCTTT.

The chain is built from TRBV11-2 and TRBJ2-5; possible D gene TRBD1, 6 bases. Germline V gene lookup returns CDR1 SGHAT and CDR2 FQNNGV. Trimming left V 2 bases short and J 9 bases short, with 19 bases between. The CDR3 contains 15 residues. Here the CDR3 DNA reads TGTGCCAGCAGCTTAAGTTTGGGGGCCACCGGGTCCCAGTACTTC. Its protein product is CASSLSLGATGSQYF.

This chain joins TRBV9 and TRBJ2-1; D not certain. V was clipped by 0 bases and J by 3 bases, with 7 bases between them. Germline V gene sequence: CDR1 SGDLS, CDR2 YYNGEE. This CDR3 comprises 14 residues. The CDR3 coding sequence is TGTGCCAGCAGCGTAGGGAGCTACTACAATGAGCAGTTCTTC. Translated: CASSVGSYYNEQFF.

The rearrangement joins TRBV11-2 to TRBJ1-6, with D possibly TRBD1 on 6 matching bases. V lost 5 bases to trimming and J lost 10 bases, with 15 bases between them. The CDR3 contains 14 residues. Germline-derived CDR1 and CDR2 are SGHAT and FQNNGV. CDR3: CASSLDSRRSPLHF. The CDR3 DNA reads TGTGCCAGCAGCCTGGACAGCAGGAGGTCACCCCTCCACTTT.

This chain joins TRBV11-2 and TRBJ2-5; D perhaps matches TRBD2 (6 bases). In germline, CDR1 is SGHAT, CDR2 FQNNGV. The length of the CDR3 is 14 residues. Trimming pared 2 bases from V and 4 bases from J, leaving 11 bases between. The CDR3 loop is CASSLQRAVETQYF. The CDR3 DNA is TGTGCCAGCAGCTTACAGCGGGCGGTAGAGACCCAGTACTTC.

This chain connects TRBV4-3 to TRBJ2-1; 7 bases are a match to TRBD2. CDR1 LGHNA and CDR2 YSLEER come from the germline V gene. The CDR3 is 15 residues long. Trimming took 0 bases from V and 8 from J; bases not matched to a gene: 7. The CDR3 region has the DNA TGCGCCAGCAGCCAAGATGGGGGAGGGTCCGATGAGCAGTTCTTC. Protein product: CASSQDGGGSDEQFF.

This sequence joins TRBV29-1 and TRBJ2-7; tentatively, D is TRBD2 (5 bases). The CDR3 length is 12 residues. The germline V gene has CDR1 SQVTM and CDR2 ANQGSEA. Trimming took off 2 bases at V and 4 bases at J, with 9 bases between the two ends. CDR3 in DNA: TGCAGCGTTGAAACTAGACGGTACGAGCAGTACTTC. Amino acid sequence: CSVETRRYEQYF.

The gene calls are TRBV29-1 and TRBJ1-1, with TRBD1 matching over 7 bases. Germline assignment: CDR1 SQVTM and CDR2 ANQGSEA. The CDR3 is 14 amino acids. J gave up 0 bases and V 0 bases, and 1 base lay outside the gene matches. The CDR3 DNA follows: TGCAGCGTTGAAGAAGGGGGCATGAACACTGAAGCTTTCTTT. The encoded protein is CSVEEGGMNTEAFF.